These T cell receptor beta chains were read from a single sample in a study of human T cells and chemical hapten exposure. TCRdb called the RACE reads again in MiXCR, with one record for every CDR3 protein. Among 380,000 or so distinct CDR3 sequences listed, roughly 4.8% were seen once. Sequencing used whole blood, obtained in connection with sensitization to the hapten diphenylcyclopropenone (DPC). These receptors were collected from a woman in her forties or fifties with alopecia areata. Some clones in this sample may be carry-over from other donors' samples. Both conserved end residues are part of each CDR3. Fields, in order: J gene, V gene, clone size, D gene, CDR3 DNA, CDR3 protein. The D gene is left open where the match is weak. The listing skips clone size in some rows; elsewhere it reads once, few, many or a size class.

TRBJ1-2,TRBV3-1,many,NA,TGTGCCAGCAGCCAAGATACCGGTCTCTATGGCTACACCTTC,CASSQDTGLYGYTF
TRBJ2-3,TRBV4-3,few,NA,TGCGCCAGCAGCCAGAAGTTAGCCGAGCGGAAGCCCACAGATACGCAGTATTTT,CASSQKLAERKPTDTQYF
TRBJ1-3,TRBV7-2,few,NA,TGTGCCAGCAGCGTTACGATTAGCTCTGGAAACACCATATATTTT,CASSVTISSGNTIYF
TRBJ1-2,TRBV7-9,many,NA,TGTGCCAGCAGCTTATCCGCCAGGGTCGACTATGGCTACACCTTC,CASSLSARVDYGYTF
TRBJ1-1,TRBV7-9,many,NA,TGTGCCAGCAGCTTCTCGGGGCAGACTGAAGCTTTCTTT,CASSFSGQTEAFF
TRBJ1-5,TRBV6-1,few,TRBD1,TGTGCCAGCAGTGAAAGCGGGCCCACCGAGGGACAGGGGGTTGGGCAGCCCCAGCATTTT,CASSESGPTEGQGVGQPQHF
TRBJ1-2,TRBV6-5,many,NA,TGTGCCAGCAGTTACGGGGGGACGGACAACTATGGCTACACCTTC,CASSYGGTDNYGYTF
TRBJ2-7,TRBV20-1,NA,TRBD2,TGCAGTGCTAGTGATCCGGGACTAGTAATCCACGAGCAGTACTTC,CSASDPGLVIHEQYF
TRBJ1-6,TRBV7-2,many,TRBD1,TGTGCCAGCAGCCCGGACAGGGTTTCACCCCTCCACTTT,CASSPDRVSPLHF
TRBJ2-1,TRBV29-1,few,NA,TGCAGCGTTTATGCCCGACAGGCCTACAATGAGCAGTTCTTC,CSVYARQAYNEQFF
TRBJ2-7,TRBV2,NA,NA,TGTGCCAGCAGTGGGAGGCGGCAGTACTTC,CASSGRRQYF
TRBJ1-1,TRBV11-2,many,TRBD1,TGTGCCAGCGCAACAGGGGGCATGACTGAAGCTTTCTTT,CASATGGMTEAFF
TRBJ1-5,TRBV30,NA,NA,TGTGCCTGGACTCTCTCAGGGATAGGTCAGCCCCAGCATTTT,CAWTLSGIGQPQHF
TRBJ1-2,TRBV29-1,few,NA,TGCAGCGTTGGGGCCGACCAGGGGATTAGCTATGGCTACACCTTC,CSVGADQGISYGYTF
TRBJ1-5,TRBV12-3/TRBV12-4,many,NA,TGTGCCAGCAGTTTAAGCGGGGTTCCCAGTCATTTT,CASSLSGVPSHF
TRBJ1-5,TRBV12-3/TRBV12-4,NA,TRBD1,TGTGCCAGCAGTATCACCCGGGACAGGGGGGATCAGCCCCAGCATTTT,CASSITRDRGDQPQHF
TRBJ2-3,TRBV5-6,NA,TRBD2,TGTGCCAGCAGCTTAAAAGCGGGAGTTCTAGATACGCAGTATTTT,CASSLKAGVLDTQYF
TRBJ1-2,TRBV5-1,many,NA,TGCGCCAGCAGCTTGTCGGGGCAGGACTATGGCTACACCTTC,CASSLSGQDYGYTF
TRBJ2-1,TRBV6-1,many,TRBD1,TGTGCCAGCAGTGAGGGGACAGGGAGGTACGATGAGCAGTTCTTC,CASSEGTGRYDEQFF
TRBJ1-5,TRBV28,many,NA,TGTGCCAGCAGTCGGAATCAGCCCCAGCATTTT,CASSRNQPQHF
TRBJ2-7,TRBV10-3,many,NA,TGTGCCATCAGAGACAGCTACGAGCAGTACTTC,CAIRDSYEQYF
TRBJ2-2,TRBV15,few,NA,TGTGCCACCAGCAGAGATCTAGGGGGACCCCCTAACACCGGGGAGCTGTTTTTT,CATSRDLGGPPNTGELFF
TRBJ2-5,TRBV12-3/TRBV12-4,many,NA,TGTGCCAGCAGTTTAGTAGCTGGCCGGGAGACCCAGTACTTC,CASSLVAGRETQYF
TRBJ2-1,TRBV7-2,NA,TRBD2,TGTACCAGCAGCCCCCAGGGACTAGCGGGAGAGCAGTTCTTC,CTSSPQGLAGEQFF
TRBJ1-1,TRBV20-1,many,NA,TGCAGTGCTAGAGATTATGGCAGGGCGGGACGGACTGAAGCTTTCTTT,CSARDYGRAGRTEAFF
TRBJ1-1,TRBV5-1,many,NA,TGCGCCAGAGACGAGCCGCTTATGAACACTGAAGCTTTCTTT,CARDEPLMNTEAFF
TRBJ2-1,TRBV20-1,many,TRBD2,TGCAGTGCCAGCATAAGACTAGCGGGGGAGGGGGAGCAGTTCTTC,CSASIRLAGEGEQFF
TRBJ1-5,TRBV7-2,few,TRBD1,TGTGCCAGCAGCACCCGACAGGGCCCTCAGCCCCAGCATTTT,CASSTRQGPQPQHF
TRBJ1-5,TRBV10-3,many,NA,TGTGCCATCAGTGAGTGGGGCAATCAGCCCCAGCATTTT,CAISEWGNQPQHF
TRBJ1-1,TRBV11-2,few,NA,TGTGCCAGCAGCTTAGACAGGGTAGGAGCTGAAGCTTTCTTT,CASSLDRVGAEAFF
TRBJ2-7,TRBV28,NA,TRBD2,TGTGCCAGCAGTTCCCTGACTAGCGGGAGATACGAGCAGTACTTC,CASSSLTSGRYEQYF
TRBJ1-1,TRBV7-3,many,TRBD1,TGTGCCAGCAGCCCCGGGGACTTCGTAGCATTGTGGGGACAGTCCGCTGAAGCTTTCTTT,CASSPGDFVALWGQSAEAFF
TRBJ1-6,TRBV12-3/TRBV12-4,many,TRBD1,TGTGCCAGCAGACCCCAGACAGGGGGGAATTCACCCCTCCACTTT,CASRPQTGGNSPLHF
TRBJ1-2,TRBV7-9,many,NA,TGTGCCAGCAGCTTAGCCCAGTCTGGAGACAAATATGGCTACACCTTC,CASSLAQSGDKYGYTF
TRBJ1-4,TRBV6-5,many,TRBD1,TGTGCCAGCAGTTACGCGTTCGGGACAGAAAAGGAAAAACTGTTTTTT,CASSYAFGTEKEKLFF
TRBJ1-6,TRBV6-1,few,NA,TGTGCCAGCAGTGAAGCGCAAAGGTTACCCCTCCACTTT,CASSEAQRLPLHF
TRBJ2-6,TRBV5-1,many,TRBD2,TGCGCCAGCAGCTTAATTAGCGGGGAGGCTGGGGCCAACGTCCTGACTTTC,CASSLISGEAGANVLTF